Sequencing of this T cell receptor (beta chain) was carried out in a study of cytomegalovirus exposure and HLA in healthy donors. Study in general: A later analysis reported the same platform for the 120 or so validation repertoires and the roughly 670 first-cohort repertoires. Study observations and caveats: The finding came from a later analysis; first-cohort TCR clusters tended to co-occur in the 110 or so validation repertoires.

V shed 3 bases, J shed 9 bases, and the junction held 8 bases outside the gene matches. This CDR3 spans 15 amino acids. CDR1 is SEHNR and CDR2 is FQNEAQ in the germline V gene (reference sequence). Data came from immunoSEQ multiplex PCR; TCRdb stores just in-frame clones and leaves some out. This table has about 250,000 clones, roughly 87% appearing once. For this clone: The antigen remains unidentified.

Donors came from a validation cohort of approximately 110 subjects, distinct from the first 666-subject cohort. The sequence came from a young man in good health and CMV-seropositive. The chain carries TRBV7-9 and TRBJ2-1; the match to TRBD2 covers 10 bases. What was sequenced was PBMCs. The CDR3 DNA reads TGTGCCAGCAGCTTTTTGATTAGCGGGAGGTTTGAGCAGTTCTTC. This gives the protein CASSFLISGRFEQFF. The whole variable domain, filled in from reference TRBV7-9 and TRBJ2-1, reads DTGVSQNPRHKITKRGQNVTFRCDPISEHNRLYWYRQTLGQGPEFLTYFQNEAQLEKSRLLSDRFSAERPKGSFSTLEIQRTEQGDSAMYLCASSFLISGRFEQFFGPGTRLTVL.